One and the same sample provided the 8 T cell receptor beta chains below, sequenced in a study of T cells after yellow fever vaccination. Each CDR3 protein is one row after TCRdb ran MiXCR on the 5' RACE reads. The profile shows hundreds of thousands of distinct CDR3 sequences, 13% of them singletons. The sequencing here drew on PBMCs, taken on the day of the yellow fever booster vaccination. The receptors originated from a young man who received the YFV17D yellow fever vaccine.

In this sample, this clonotype turned up a few times. The V and J genes are TRBV7-3 and TRBJ2-1; 9 positions agree with TRBD2. The V gene's germline CDR1 is SGHTA and CDR2 FQGTGA. V dropped 5 bases and J dropped 6; count of bases not matched to a gene: 5. There are 14 residues in the CDR3. The CDR3 spells CASSPLTSGNEQFF. CDR3 DNA sequence: TGTGCCAGCAGCCCGTTGACTAGCGGCAATGAGCAGTTCTTC.

This clonotype was found many times. The genes are TRBV19 and TRBJ2-2, with 10 nucleotides matching TRBD2. V trimming: 5 bases; J trimming: 2 bases; junction bases outside the gene matches: 5. Germline CDR1 is LNHDA and CDR2 is SQIVND (reference sequence). The length of the CDR3 is 16 residues. The CDR3 reads CASSPIAGGNTGELFF. DNA for the CDR3: TGTGCCAGTAGTCCAATAGCGGGAGGTAACACCGGGGAGCTGTTTTTT.

This clonotype was seen a handful of times. The rearrangement links TRBV5-6 to TRBJ2-1, with 9 bases fitting TRBD2. With V trimmed by 3 bases and J by 8 bases, 9 bases remained unmatched. From germline, CDR1 is SGHDT and CDR2 YYEEEE. The CDR3 is made up of 15 amino acids. The CDR3 coding sequence is TGTGCCAGCAGCTGGTCTCCGCGGGAGGGGGATGAGCAGTTCTTC. Translation: CASSWSPREGDEQFF.

This clonotype was observed a handful of times. The chain uses TRBV20-1 and TRBJ2-7, with TRBD1 as a possible D gene (5 bases). Trimming left V 0 bases short and J 2 bases short, with 20 bases between. Germline assignment: CDR1 DFQATT and CDR2 SNEGSKA (reference sequence). This CDR3 has 17 residues. The CDR3 DNA reads TGCAGTGCTAGAGATCAGGGTAACGAGGTCCCTCCCTACGAGCAGTACTTC. Amino acids: CSARDQGNEVPPYEQYF.

The rearrangement joins TRBV23-1 to TRBJ2-1; 10 positions agree with TRBD1. Being an ORF, TRBV23-1 has a function that is uncertain. The ends lost 10 bases at V and 6 bases at J; junction bases unmatched: 9. CDR3 size: 14 residues. DNA for the CDR3: TGCGCCAACATCGACAGGGGGCCTTGCAATGAGCAGTTCTTC. Translation gives CANIDRGPCNEQFF.

This clonotype occurred a few times. V is TRBV10-3 and J is TRBJ2-4; the match to TRBD1 covers 7 bases. With 10 bases clipped from V and 5 bases from J, the junction kept 5 bases outside the gene matches. Germline loops: CDR1 ENHRY, CDR2 SYGVKD. The CDR3 is made up of 12 amino acids. The CDR3, as DNA: TGTGCCACCGGACAGGCCGAAAACATTCAGTACTTC. Translation gives CATGQAENIQYF.

With regard to this clonotype: A single base separates this from a much larger clone, so it may be a read error. The chain joins TRBV10-3 to TRBJ2-7; the D gene is possibly TRBD2 (5 bases). The CDR3 covers 12 residues. CDR1 and CDR2 from the germline V gene are ENHRY and SYGVKD. V lost 7 bases and J lost 6, with 13 bases in between. The CDR3 spells CAIKGEEVEQYF. The CDR3 DNA reads TGTGCCATCAAAGGTGAGGAGGTCGAGCAGTACTTC.

The sample holds a few counts of this clonotype. The chain carries TRBV20-1 and TRBJ2-5, with D possibly being TRBD1 (8 bases). V dropped 6 bases and J dropped 6 bases, with 23 bases sitting between them. Per germline, CDR1 DFQATT and CDR2 SNEGSKA (reference sequence). The CDR3 is 15 residues long. This CDR3 is CSAVDQGAGGKTQYF. Written as DNA, the CDR3 is TGCAGTGCCGTTGACCAGGGGGCCGGGGGGAAGACCCAGTACTTC.